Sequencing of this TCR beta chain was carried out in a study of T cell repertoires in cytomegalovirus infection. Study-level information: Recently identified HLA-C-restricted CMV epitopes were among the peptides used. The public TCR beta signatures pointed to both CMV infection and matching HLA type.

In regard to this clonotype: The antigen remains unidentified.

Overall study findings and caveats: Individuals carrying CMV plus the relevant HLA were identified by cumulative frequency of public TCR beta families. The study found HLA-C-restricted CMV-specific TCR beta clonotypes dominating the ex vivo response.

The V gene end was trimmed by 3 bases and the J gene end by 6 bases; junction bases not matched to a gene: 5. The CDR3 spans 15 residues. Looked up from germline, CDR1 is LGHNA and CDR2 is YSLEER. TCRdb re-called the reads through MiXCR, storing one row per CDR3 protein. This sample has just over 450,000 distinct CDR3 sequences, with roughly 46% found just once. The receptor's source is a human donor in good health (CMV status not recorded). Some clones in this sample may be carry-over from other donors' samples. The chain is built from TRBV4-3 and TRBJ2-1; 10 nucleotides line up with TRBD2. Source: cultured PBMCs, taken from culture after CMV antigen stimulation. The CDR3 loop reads CASSQASGSFNEQFF. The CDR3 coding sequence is TGCGCCAGCAGCCAGGCTAGCGGGAGTTTCAATGAGCAGTTCTTC.